The 3 T cell receptor beta chains presented below share a single source sample, sequenced in a study of control samples from healthy donors and cancer patients. Assay used: immunoSEQ multiplex PCR; TCRdb lists only in-frame clones, some missing. Found here are 130,000 to 150,000 clones, about 93% of them singletons; the top ten hold approximately 14%. The sample was PBMCs. All receptors come from a man aged 55-75 years with colorectal cancer.

This chain connects TRBV7-9 to TRBJ1-1; 7 nucleotides align to TRBD1. The J segment lost 8 bases and the V segment lost 6 bases, leaving 12 bases of the junction unmatched. The CDR3 extends over 14 amino acids. Per germline, CDR1 SEHNR and CDR2 FQNEAQ (reference sequence). The CDR3 DNA reads as TGTGCCAGCAGTACGACAGGGTCCCCTGTGGAAGCTTTCTTT. Protein product: CASSTTGSPVEAFF.

The chain couples TRBV4-3 to TRBJ2-5, with a tentative D call TRBD1 (5 bases). V lost 5 bases and J lost 4, with 11 bases in between. The CDR3 sequence is 13 residues long. Germline V gene sequence: CDR1 LGHNA, CDR2 YSLEER. The DNA of the CDR3 is TGCGCCAGCAGCAGGGGCGATGTAGAGACCCAGTACTTC. Its protein product is CASSRGDVETQYF.

This clone has just a few counts. The chain is built from TRBV12-3 or TRBV12-4 and TRBJ1-2, with 7 bases aligning to TRBD1. The ends lost 7 bases at V and 8 bases at J; junction bases unmatched: 4. The CDR3 totals 11 residues. Here the CDR3 reads CASTRGQGYTF. The CDR3 DNA sequence: TGTGCCAGCACTAGGGGGCAGGGCTACACCTTC.